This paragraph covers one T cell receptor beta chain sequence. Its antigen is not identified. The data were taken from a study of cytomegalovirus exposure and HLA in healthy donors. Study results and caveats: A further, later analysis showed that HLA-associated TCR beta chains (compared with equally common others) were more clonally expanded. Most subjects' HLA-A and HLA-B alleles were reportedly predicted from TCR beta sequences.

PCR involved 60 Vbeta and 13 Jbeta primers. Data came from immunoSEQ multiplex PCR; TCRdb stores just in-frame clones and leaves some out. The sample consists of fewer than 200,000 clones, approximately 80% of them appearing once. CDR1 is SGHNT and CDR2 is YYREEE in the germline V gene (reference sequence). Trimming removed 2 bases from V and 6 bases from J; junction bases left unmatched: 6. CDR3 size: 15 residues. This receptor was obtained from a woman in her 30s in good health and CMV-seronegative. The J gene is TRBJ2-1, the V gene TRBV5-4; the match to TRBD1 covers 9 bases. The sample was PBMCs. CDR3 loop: CASSLRTGAGNEQFF. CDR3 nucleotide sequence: TGTGCCAGCAGCTTACGGACAGGGGCGGGCAATGAGCAGTTCTTC.